This record covers a single T cell receptor beta chain. Everyone who took part was about 18 to 90 years old, and they came from 20 to 25 US areas. Categorization into cohorts depended on clinical history that participants reported. Recovered participants had two consecutive negative NP/OP PCR tests, healthcare professional clearance, or symptom resolution. CDR1 and CDR2 from the germline V gene are KGHSH and LQKENI. This CDR3 spans 12 amino acids. Trimming cost V 5 bases and J 2 bases, with 7 bases left between them. Profiling relied on immunoSEQ multiplex PCR, and the TCRdb table lists in-frame clones only, not all of them. The sample has about 320,000 clones, just over 85% seen once. This specimen comes from a study of blood T cell repertoires in COVID-19. Study-level background: The United States, Italy and Spain provided the acute and convalescent COVID-19 samples.

The clonotype was recovered from a young woman who had recovered from COVID-19. Sequencing used PBMCs or T cells enriched from blood (not recorded which). The chain couples TRBV18 to TRBJ2-7, with D tentatively TRBD1 (6 bases). The DNA of the CDR3 is TGTGCCAGCTCAGGACAGACCTACGAGCAGTACTTC. The encoded protein is CASSGQTYEQYF.